Each of the 30 T cell receptor beta chains below was sequenced from the same sample in a study of T cells in Graves' hyperthyroidism and ophthalmopathy (dated by TCRdb to between 2018 and 2020). The library was built by means of multiplex PCR. The sequencer was an Illumina HiSeq 2000. Amplification of TCR beta CDR3 regions was carried out from RNA transcripts. The first round of RT-PCR for the TCR CDR3 was performed with the HTBI primer set and the Qiagen OneStep RT-PCR kit. TCRdb applied fastp at Q25 and MiXCR to the public reads, then kept only in-frame beta chains. Rows with a matching CDR3 protein are joined into one entry that keeps the most common DNA and genes. The sample table contains approximately 400,000 distinct CDR3 sequences; only one count was recorded for 11% to 15% of them. The ten largest clonotypes hold 25% to 30% of the sample. Material: blood. The receptors stem from a man aged 50-60 years with Graves' ophthalmopathy.

The gene calls are TRBV6-2 or TRBV6-3 and TRBJ2-4, with 9 bases aligning to TRBD1. This CDR3 region has 19 residues. Per germline, CDR1 MNHEY and CDR2 SVGEGT. V was pared by 3 bases and J by 0 bases, with 12 bases of the junction left unmatched. The CDR3 region is CASSYSTGGSRGAKNIQYF. The CDR3 DNA reads TGTGCCAGCAGTTATTCGACAGGGGGAAGTAGAGGAGCCAAAAACATTCAGTACTTC.

There are many counts of this clonotype. The rearrangement uses TRBV7-9 and TRBJ2-1, with 7 bases that match TRBD2. Germline V CDR1 and CDR2: SEHNR, FQNEAQ (reference sequence). This CDR3 spans 17 amino acids. The junction had 13 bases not matched to a gene; V was cut back by 6 bases and J by 2 bases. The CDR3 DNA follows: TGTGCCAGCAGTGGACCGGGGGAGGGGATCACCTACAATGAGCAGTTCTTC. Amino acids: CASSGPGEGITYNEQFF.

This clonotype appeared many times. The rearrangement joins TRBV5-1 to TRBJ2-1; perhaps D is TRBD1 or TRBD2 (5 bases each). From germline, CDR1 is SGHRS and CDR2 YFSETQ. The CDR3 contains 14 residues. Trimming shortened V by 5 bases and J by 4 bases, and 13 bases separated the two germline ends. CDR3 amino acids: CASRPGTSYNEQFF. In DNA form, the CDR3 reads TGCGCCAGCAGACCCGGGACGTCATACAATGAGCAGTTCTTC.

This clonotype was seen many times. No DNA is shown, since the ends of the CDR3 on it are uncertain; the CDR3 is the one TCRdb lists. This sequence joins TRBV20-1 and TRBJ2-2; the tabulated D call, TRBD1, remains unverified against the DNA. The CDR3 is 16 residues long, ends included. Germline lookup yields CDR1 DFQATT and CDR2 SNEGSKA (reference sequence). CDR3 sequence: CSARDRNPFRFGELFF.

The CDR3 DNA reads as TGCAGTGCTAGTTTGGCGGGATATCACAATGAGCAGTTCTTC. This gives the protein CSASLAGYHNEQFF. The chain uses TRBV20-1 and TRBJ2-1, with a possible D match to TRBD2 (6 bases). The CDR3 is 14 amino acids. The V gene lost 3 bases and the J gene lost 5 bases, with 14 bases spanning the gap. Germline CDR1 and CDR2: DFQATT and SNEGSKA (reference sequence).

This clonotype turned up a few times. The CDR3 coding sequence is TGCAGTGCTAGAGGATTGATCGGGGATGTTCGGTATACTGAAGCTTTCTTT. Its protein product is CSARGLIGDVRYTEAFF. J is TRBJ1-1 and V is TRBV20-1; D is unclear. CDR3 length: 17 amino acids. Germline V gene data show CDR1 as DFQATT and CDR2 as SNEGSKA (reference sequence). The V end was cut by 1 base, the J end by 5 bases, with 23 bases between.

This clonotype appeared a few times. The chain has TRBV28 and TRBJ1-3; a possible D gene is TRBD1 (5 bases). Trimming stripped 11 bases from V and 3 bases from J, with 14 bases between. CDR1 MDHEN and CDR2 SYDVKM come from the germline V gene. CDR3 length equals 13 residues. The CDR3 DNA reads TGTGCCGCCGTCGACAGTTTTGGAAACACCATATATTTT. Protein sequence: CAAVDSFGNTIYF.

The table lists this clonotype with many counts. This chain connects TRBV30 to TRBJ2-2; perhaps TRBD2 as D (5 bases). V was cut by 5 bases and J by 4 bases, with 14 bases left in between. This CDR3 spans 14 amino acids. The germline V gene encodes CDR1 GTSNPN and CDR2 SVGIG (reference sequence). Written as DNA, the CDR3 is TGTGCCTGGGGCCGCGACTACATCACCGGGGAGCTGTTTTTT. Its protein is CAWGRDYITGELFF.

The chain carries TRBV4-1 and TRBJ2-6; 8 nucleotides align to TRBD2. This CDR3 spans 16 amino acids. Germline trimming cut 1 base from V and 2 bases from J; bases unmatched to any gene: 1. Germline CDR1 reads MGHRA; CDR2 reads YSYEKL. CDR3 amino acids: CASSQVAGTGANVLTF. DNA for the CDR3: TGCGCCAGCAGCCAAGTAGCGGGAACTGGGGCCAACGTCCTGACTTTC.

This clonotype was counted many times. V usage is TRBV30 and J usage is TRBJ2-3; D remains unclear. Germline CDR1 reads GTSNPN; CDR2 reads SVGIG (reference sequence). Deletions cut 3 bases from V and 3 bases from J, with 7 bases between. This CDR3 contains 12 residues. The DNA for the CDR3 is TGTGCCTGGAGCCTACAGACAGATACGCAGTATTTT. As protein: CAWSLQTDTQYF.

This clonotype was observed at least ten times. The V and J genes are TRBV28 and TRBJ2-5, with D possibly matching TRBD1 (6 bases). The CDR3 sequence is 11 residues long. From germline, CDR1 is MDHEN and CDR2 SYDVKM. The V end was cut by 4 bases, the J end by 11 bases, with 11 bases between. The DNA of the CDR3 is TGTGCCAGCAGTTCCGCCGGGACACAGTACTTC. As protein: CASSSAGTQYF.

The V and J genes are TRBV4-1 and TRBJ2-3, with TRBD2 matching over 7 bases. J lost 2 bases, V lost 5 bases, and 7 bases had no gene match. The germline gives CDR1 MGHRA, CDR2 YSYEKL. The CDR3 runs 15 residues. CDR3 sequence (DNA): TGCGCCAGCAGCGGGACTACCCACTCCACAGATACGCAGTATTTT. This codes for CASSGTTHSTDTQYF.

The chain carries TRBV19 and TRBJ2-1; TRBD2 agrees at 9 bases. Germline V gene data show CDR1 as LNHDA and CDR2 as SQIVND (reference sequence). V shed 4 bases, J shed 4 bases, and the junction held 8 bases outside the gene matches. There are 16 residues in the CDR3. The CDR3 spells CASSNAASGDYNEQFF. CDR3 DNA: TGTGCCAGTAGTAACGCGGCTAGCGGGGATTACAATGAGCAGTTCTTC.

This clonotype was detected many times. The chain recombines TRBV10-3 with TRBJ2-1, with TRBD1 identical over 8 bases. The CDR3 loop spans 16 amino acids. Trimming at V came to 0 bases and at J to 9 bases, leaving 10 bases not matched to a gene. The germline V gene has CDR1 ENHRY and CDR2 SYGVKD. CDR3 coding DNA: TGTGCCATCAGTGAGTCCGTCGGCAGGGGGCGGGTTGAGCAGTTCTTC. It encodes CAISESVGRGRVEQFF.

This clonotype has more than one count but fewer than ten. This chain joins TRBV12-3 or TRBV12-4 and TRBJ2-5; tentative D call: TRBD2 (7 bases). This CDR3 spans 14 amino acids. V was clipped by 3 bases and J by 5 bases, with 13 bases between them. In DNA, the CDR3 is TGTGCCAGCAGTTTCGGCGGGGGCGCGGAGACCCAGTACTTC. Its protein product is CASSFGGGAETQYF.

The rearrangement uses TRBV19 and TRBJ2-7; a weak D match, TRBD1 (5 bases). The CDR3 loop spans 15 amino acids. V lost 3 bases and J lost 2, with 14 bases in between. In germline, CDR1 is LNHDA, CDR2 SQIVND (reference sequence). The CDR3 DNA follows: TGTGCCAGTAGTATTCGCACAGGTGAGACCTACGAGCAGTACTTC. This encodes CASSIRTGETYEQYF.

This clonotype was seen at least ten times. The chain links TRBV20-1 to TRBJ1-2; D gene unclear. The V and J ends lost 3 bases and 6 bases respectively, with 11 bases between them. Germline V gene lookup returns CDR1 DFQATT and CDR2 SNEGSKA (reference sequence). The CDR3 has 12 amino acids. DNA of the CDR3: TGCAGTGCTAGTGAAGGGAACAATGGCTACACCTTC. It yields the protein CSASEGNNGYTF.

This clonotype was detected a few times. J is TRBJ1-1 and V is TRBV11-2, with D tentatively TRBD1 (5 bases). CDR1 is SGHAT and CDR2 is FQNNGV in the germline V gene. The CDR3 is 16 amino acids. V shed 0 bases and J shed 4 bases, with 15 bases lying between them. In nucleotides, the CDR3 is TGTGCCAGCAGCTTAGATCTTAAGGGGTCGGGCACTGAAGCTTTCTTT. Its translation: CASSLDLKGSGTEAFF.

There are a few counts of this clonotype. The J gene is TRBJ1-1, the V gene TRBV14; D ambiguous. The CDR3 spans 14 residues. CDR1 SGHDN and CDR2 FVKESK come from the germline V gene. Trimming took off 0 bases at V and 5 bases at J, with 10 bases between the two ends. The DNA of the CDR3 is TGTGCCAGCAGCCAAGAACACAGAGGAACTGAAGCTTTCTTT. Protein sequence: CASSQEHRGTEAFF.

J is TRBJ1-1 and V is TRBV5-1, with no clear D. From germline, CDR1 is SGHRS and CDR2 YFSETQ. Trimming stripped 3 bases from V and 1 base from J, with 7 bases between. This CDR3 contains 13 residues. CDR3 sequence reads: CASSSEPNTEAFF. The CDR3 coding sequence is TGCGCCAGCAGCTCAGAACCGAACACTGAAGCTTTCTTT.

This clonotype was seen ten or more times. The chain is built from TRBV19 and TRBJ2-3; 11 bases line up with TRBD1. The CDR3 runs 15 residues. J lost 4 bases, V lost 4 bases, and 4 bases had no gene match. Looked up from germline, CDR1 is LNHDA and CDR2 is SQIVND (reference sequence). The CDR3 nucleotides are TGTGCCAGTAGTACGACGGGACAGGGGGCAGATACGCAGTATTTT. This encodes CASSTTGQGADTQYF.

The chain recombines TRBV2 with TRBJ2-2; D gene unclear. V gave up 3 bases and J gave up 6 bases, with 14 bases separating them. The CDR3 is made up of 15 amino acids. Germline V gene sequence: CDR1 SNHLY, CDR2 FYNNEI. The CDR3: CASSERLPSSGELFF. Written as DNA, the CDR3 is TGTGCCAGCAGTGAGCGTCTCCCCTCCTCCGGGGAGCTGTTTTTT.

This clonotype was observed a few times. The chain is built from TRBV6-1 and TRBJ2-7; a weak D match, TRBD1 (6 bases). Germline V lookup: CDR1 MNHNS, CDR2 SASEGT. CDR3 length: 14 amino acids. Deletions cut 4 bases from V and 1 base from J, with 11 bases between. The CDR3 nucleotides are TGTGCCAGCAGTGCTGGGGGCTGGTCCTACGAGCAGTACTTC. This codes for CASSAGGWSYEQYF.

This clonotype was counted many times. The chain links TRBV27 to TRBJ2-7; 14 bases match TRBD2. Germline assignment: CDR1 MNHEY and CDR2 SMNVEV (reference sequence). The CDR3 has 18 residues. The J segment lost 6 bases and the V segment lost 6 bases, leaving 16 bases of the junction unmatched. CDR3: CASSISPPGLAGDSEQYF. CDR3 coding DNA: TGTGCCAGCAGCATAAGTCCTCCGGGACTAGCGGGAGATAGCGAGCAGTACTTC.

This clonotype came up a few times. This sequence joins TRBV6-2 or TRBV6-3 and TRBJ1-6, with D possibly TRBD1 on 6 matching bases. The V and J ends lost 0 bases and 0 bases respectively, with 24 bases between them. The germline V gene has CDR1 MNHEY and CDR2 SVGEGT. The CDR3 covers 22 residues. CDR3 sequence reads: CASSYSIGGGQVRSSYNSPLHF. The DNA for the CDR3 is TGTGCCAGCAGTTACTCGATCGGAGGGGGGCAGGTTCGGAGCTCCTATAATTCACCCCTCCACTTT.

The sample holds a few counts of this clonotype. The V gene is TRBV4-1, the J gene TRBJ2-1, with TRBD2 as a possible D gene (6 bases). The CDR3 spans 17 residues. Trimming stripped 1 base from V and 4 bases from J, with 17 bases between. In germline, CDR1 is MGHRA, CDR2 YSYEKL. The CDR3 DNA is TGCGCCAGCAGCCAAGTCGAACTAGCCGCGACTTACAATGAGCAGTTCTTC. This encodes CASSQVELAATYNEQFF.

The chain carries TRBV3-1 and TRBJ2-1, with 7 nucleotides matching TRBD2. Germline V gives CDR1 LGHDT, CDR2 YNNKEL (reference sequence). CDR3 size: 14 residues. Trimming at V came to 5 bases and at J to 9 bases, leaving 10 bases not matched to a gene. The DNA for the CDR3 is TGTGCCAGCAGCAAAGCCCTCTCGGGAGGTGAGCAGTTCTTC. Its protein is CASSKALSGGEQFF.

This clonotype was seen at least ten times. The chain recombines TRBV11-2 with TRBJ2-7, with unresolved D. Germline V gene data show CDR1 as SGHAT and CDR2 as FQNNGV. Trimming left V 2 bases short and J 7 bases short, with 18 bases between. The CDR3 has 15 amino acids. CDR3 residues: CASSLMASARREQYF. The CDR3 bases are TGTGCCAGCAGCTTAATGGCCTCCGCGAGAAGGGAGCAGTACTTC.

V is TRBV28 and J is TRBJ2-7; 7 bases line up with TRBD1. J lost 6 bases, V lost 5 bases, and 7 bases had no gene match. The CDR3 length is 13 residues. The germline CDR1 and CDR2 sequences are MDHEN and SYDVKM. The CDR3 here is CASSRTGPSEQYF. The CDR3 DNA reads TGTGCCAGCAGTCGGACAGGCCCCTCCGAGCAGTACTTC.

The chain has TRBV20-1 and TRBJ2-4; 9 nucleotides match TRBD2. The CDR3 contains 14 residues. Germline CDR1 and CDR2: DFQATT and SNEGSKA (reference sequence). J was trimmed by 9 bases and V by 6 bases; bases with no gene match: 12. The CDR3 sequence is CSARMREGRGIQYF. The CDR3 bases are TGCAGTGCCAGGATGCGGGAGGGCCGTGGCATTCAGTACTTC.